This paragraph covers one T cell receptor (beta chain) sequence. Its antigen is currently unknown. The PCR contained 60 Vbeta and 13 Jbeta primers. Clones were sequenced by immunoSEQ multiplex PCR, and TCRdb holds only the in-frame ones, with some missing. The data contain about 45,000 clones, about half of them singletons. Germline-derived CDR1 and CDR2 are SGDLS and YYNGEE. The CDR3 runs 14 residues. The germline V and J ends were trimmed by 4 bases and 1 base, with 12 bases remaining between them. All the people who gave samples were healthy bone marrow donors. This sample was taken from a study of cytomegalovirus exposure and HLA in healthy donors. Points from the study as a whole: Later analysis associated a missense DCLRE1C variant with TCR beta V- and J-gene trimming. In presence/absence analyses, roughly uniform sequencing depth across donors was assumed. Judged likely to be a sequencing artifact was a cluster of highly shared sequence variants.

The chain employs TRBV9 and TRBJ2-7, with a possible D match to TRBD2 (6 bases). Material for sequencing was PBMCs. The receptor was isolated from a man in his 60s in good health and CMV-seronegative. The CDR3 DNA follows: TGTGCCAGCAGCCCAGGAGGGTTTTCCTACGAGCAGTACTTC. It yields the protein CASSPGGFSYEQYF.